What follows are 8 T cell receptor beta chains derived from one specimen sequenced in a study of sequential checkpoint blockade in melanoma. As for treatment: randomized to nivolumab then ipilimumab (arm A) or the reverse (arm B). The method was immunoSEQ multiplex PCR; TCRdb's version includes in-frame clones alone and lacks a portion of them. The sample has roughly 3,000 clones, around a third seen once; the top ten hold approximately 10%. Material: tumor tissue (inferred from file names), obtained from a patient given nivolumab and ipilimumab in sequence. The receptors originated from a human donor with melanoma.

This rearrangement joins TRBV19 to TRBJ1-2, with a weak D call TRBD1 (5 bases). The CDR3 contains 13 residues. V lost 5 bases to trimming and J lost 7 bases, with 14 bases between them. Germline values: CDR1 LNHDA, CDR2 SQIVND (reference sequence). In DNA, the CDR3 is TGTGCCAGTAGTTCAACAGGAATCTCTGGCTACACCTTC. Its translation is CASSSTGISGYTF.

This clone showed up just a few times. The rearrangement links TRBV6-8 to TRBJ2-6; D not resolved. Germline CDR1 is MNHGY and CDR2 is SAAAGT. V shed 2 bases and J shed 0 bases, with 8 bases lying between them. The CDR3 runs to 16 residues. CDR3 region: CASSYGITSGANVLTF. The CDR3 nucleotides read TGTGCCAGCAGTTACGGGATTACCTCTGGGGCCAACGTCCTGACTTTC.

This clone was counted only a few times. The chain has TRBV6-8 and TRBJ2-3; D gene uncertain. V lost 5 bases, J lost 1 base, and 16 bases lay in between. There are 16 residues in the CDR3. Germline CDR1 MNHGY, CDR2 SAAAGT. The DNA of the CDR3 is TGTGCCAGCAGTCCGTACCGACTTTATGGCACAGATACGCAGTATTTT. Encoded protein: CASSPYRLYGTDTQYF.

The rearrangement joins TRBV9 to TRBJ2-5, with a possible D match to TRBD1 (6 bases). The CDR3 length is 16 residues. The V gene lost 0 bases and the J gene lost 2 bases, with 14 bases spanning the gap. Germline assignment: CDR1 SGDLS and CDR2 YYNGEE. The CDR3: CASSVGVRGRQETQYF. The DNA of the CDR3 is TGTGCCAGCAGCGTAGGGGTCAGGGGTAGGCAAGAGACCCAGTACTTC. The complete variable domain, with remaining parts taken from reference TRBV9 and TRBJ2-5, reads DSGVTQTPKHLITATGQRVTLRCSPRSGDLSVYWYQQSLDQGLQFLIQYYNGEERAKGNILERFSAQQFPDLHSELNLSSLELGDSALYFCASSVGVRGRQETQYFGPGTRLLVL.

V and J are TRBV6-8 and TRBJ2-7; the match to TRBD1 covers 9 bases. Germline CDR1 MNHGY, CDR2 SAAAGT. This CDR3 contains 12 residues. V shed 5 bases and J 6 bases; nucleotides not matched to a gene: 2. CDR3 amino acids: CASSGDRAEQYV. DNA of the CDR3: TGTGCCAGCAGTGGGGACAGGGCCGAGCAGTACGTC.

The V gene is TRBV11-3, the J gene TRBJ1-5; 11 bases agree with TRBD1. V shed 5 bases, J shed 7 bases, and the junction held 4 bases outside the gene matches. CDR1 is SGHNT and CDR2 is YENEEA in the germline V gene. The CDR3 loop spans 14 amino acids. The CDR3 coding sequence is TGTGCCAGCAGCCCGGACAGGGGGCTACAGCCCCAGCATTTT. Its translation: CASSPDRGLQPQHF. Full variable domain (remainder filled in from reference TRBV11-3 and TRBJ1-5): EAGVVQSPRYKIIEKKQPVAFWCNPISGHNTLYWYLQNLGQGPELLIRYENEEAVDDSQLPKDRFSAERLKGVDSTLKIQPAELGDSAVYLCASSPDRGLQPQHFGDGTRLSIL.

This clone was counted a single time. This chain links TRBV18 with TRBJ2-2, with TRBD2 identical over 12 bases. CDR1 and CDR2 from the germline V gene are KGHSH and LQKENI. This CDR3 is built from 14 residues. J gave up 5 bases and V 9 bases, and 4 bases lay outside the gene matches. CDR3 coding DNA: TGTGCCAGTCACGGACTAGCGGGGACCGGGGAGCTGTTTTTT. Protein product: CASHGLAGTGELFF.

This chain uses TRBV12-5 with TRBJ1-1; D possibly corresponds to TRBD1 (6 bases). Looked up from germline, CDR1 is LGHNT and CDR2 is FRNRAP. The CDR3 extends over 14 amino acids. The CDR3 DNA reads as TGTGCCAGCACCCAGGGGACGGCGAACACTGAAGCTTTCTTT. Its protein product is CASTQGTANTEAFF. Supplemented by reference TRBV12-5 and TRBJ1-1, the full variable domain reads DARVTQTPRHKVTEMGQEVTMRCQPILGHNTVFWYRQTMMQGLELLAYFRNRAPLDDSGMPKDRFSAEMPDATLATLKIQPSEPRDSAVYFCASTQGTANTEAFFGQGTRLTVV.